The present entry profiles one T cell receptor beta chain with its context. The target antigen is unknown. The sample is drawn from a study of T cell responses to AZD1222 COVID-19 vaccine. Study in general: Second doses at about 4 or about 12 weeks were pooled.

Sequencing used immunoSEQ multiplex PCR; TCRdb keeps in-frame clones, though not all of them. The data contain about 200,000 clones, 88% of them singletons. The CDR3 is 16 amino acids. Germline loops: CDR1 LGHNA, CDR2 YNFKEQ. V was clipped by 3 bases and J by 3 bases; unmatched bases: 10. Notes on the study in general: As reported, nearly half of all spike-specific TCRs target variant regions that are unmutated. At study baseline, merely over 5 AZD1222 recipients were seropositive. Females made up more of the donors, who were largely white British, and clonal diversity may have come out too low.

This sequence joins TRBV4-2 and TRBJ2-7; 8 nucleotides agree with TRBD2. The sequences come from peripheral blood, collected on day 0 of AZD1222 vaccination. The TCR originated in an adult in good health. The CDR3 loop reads CASSQVSGSHVYEQYF. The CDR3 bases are TGTGCCAGCAGCCAGGTAAGCGGGAGTCATGTCTACGAGCAGTACTTC.